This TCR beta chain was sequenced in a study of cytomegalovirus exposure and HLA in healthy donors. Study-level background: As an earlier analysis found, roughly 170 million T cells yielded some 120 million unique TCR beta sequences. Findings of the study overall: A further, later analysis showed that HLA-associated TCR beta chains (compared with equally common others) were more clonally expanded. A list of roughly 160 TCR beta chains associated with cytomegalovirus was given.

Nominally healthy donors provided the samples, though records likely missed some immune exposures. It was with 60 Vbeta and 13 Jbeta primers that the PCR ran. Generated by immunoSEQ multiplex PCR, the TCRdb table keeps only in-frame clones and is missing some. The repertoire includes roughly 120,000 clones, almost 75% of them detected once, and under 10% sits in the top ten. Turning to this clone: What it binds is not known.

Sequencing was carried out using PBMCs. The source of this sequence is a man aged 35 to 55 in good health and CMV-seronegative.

The CDR3 DNA is TGTGCCAGCAGTGAATTCAGGGGAGTAGGCAATCAGCCCCAGCATTTT. Translating gives CASSEFRGVGNQPQHF. The gene calls are TRBV6-1 and TRBJ1-5; TRBD1 is a possible D gene (6 bases). This CDR3 has 16 residues. Germline lookup yields CDR1 MNHNS and CDR2 SASEGT. V lost 2 bases to trimming and J lost 2 bases, with 13 bases between them.